This T cell receptor beta chain was recorded in a study of blood T cell repertoires in COVID-19. CDR1 and CDR2 (germline): MGHRA, YSYEKL. V lost 4 bases and J lost 5; bases outside the gene matches: 5. This CDR3 contains 15 residues. Methods used by the authors: Reference gene primer amplification yielded estimated nucleated cell counts. Profiling relied on immunoSEQ multiplex PCR, and the TCRdb table lists in-frame clones only, not all of them. V, J and clone size were drawn from that table, and D and trimming were deduced from the DNA. This sample has about 60,000 clones, with approximately 79% found just once.

The V call is TRBV4-1, the J call TRBJ2-2; 9 bases are a match to TRBD1. The clonotype comes from a man between 60 and 75 years old with acute or convalescent COVID-19. The material sequenced was peripheral blood. The CDR3 sequence is CASSPGQGRTGELFF. CDR3 sequence (DNA): TGCGCCAGCAGCCCGGGACAGGGTCGAACCGGGGAGCTGTTTTTT.